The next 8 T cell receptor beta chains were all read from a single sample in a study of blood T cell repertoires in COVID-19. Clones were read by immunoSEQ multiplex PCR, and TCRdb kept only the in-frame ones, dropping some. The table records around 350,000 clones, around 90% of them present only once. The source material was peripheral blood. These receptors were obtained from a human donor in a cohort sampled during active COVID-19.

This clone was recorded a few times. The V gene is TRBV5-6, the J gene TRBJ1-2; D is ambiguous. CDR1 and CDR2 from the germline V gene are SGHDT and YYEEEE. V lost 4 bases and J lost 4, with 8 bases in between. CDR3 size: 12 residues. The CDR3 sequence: CASSLSSYGYTF. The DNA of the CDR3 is TGTGCCAGCAGCCTGAGTAGCTATGGCTACACCTTC. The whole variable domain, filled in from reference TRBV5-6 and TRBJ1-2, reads DAGVTQSPTHLIKTRGQQVTLRCSPKSGHDTVSWYQQALGQGPQFIFQYYEEEERQRGNFPDRFSGHQFPNYSSELNVNALLLGDSALYLCASSLSSYGYTFGSGTRLTVV.

The CDR3 is CASTKGERGTEAFF. The DNA for the CDR3 is TGCGCCAGCACCAAGGGGGAGCGAGGGACTGAAGCTTTCTTT. J is TRBJ1-1 and V is TRBV5-1; D is possibly TRBD1 (6 bases). V lost 6 bases and J lost 5, with 17 bases in between. The CDR3 loop spans 14 amino acids. Germline CDR1 reads SGHRS; CDR2 reads YFSETQ.

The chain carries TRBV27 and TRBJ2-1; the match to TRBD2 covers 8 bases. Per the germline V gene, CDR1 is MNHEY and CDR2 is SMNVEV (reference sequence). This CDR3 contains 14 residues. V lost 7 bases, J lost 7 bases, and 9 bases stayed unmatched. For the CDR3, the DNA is TGTGCCAGCACCGGGAGGGGTACCGGTAATGAGCAGTTCTTC. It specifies CASTGRGTGNEQFF.

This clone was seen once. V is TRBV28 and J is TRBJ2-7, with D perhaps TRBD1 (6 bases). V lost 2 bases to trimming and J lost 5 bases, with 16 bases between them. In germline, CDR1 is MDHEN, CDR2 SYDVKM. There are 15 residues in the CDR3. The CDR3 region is CASSLPSAGADEQYF. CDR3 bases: TGTGCCAGCAGTTTACCCTCGGCAGGGGCTGACGAGCAGTACTTC.

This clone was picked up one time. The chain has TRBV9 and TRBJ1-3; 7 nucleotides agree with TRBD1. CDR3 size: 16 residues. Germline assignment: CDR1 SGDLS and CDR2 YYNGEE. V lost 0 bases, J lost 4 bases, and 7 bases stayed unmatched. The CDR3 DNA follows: TGTGCCAGCAGCGTAGGACAGGGCCGTCCCGGAAACACCATATATTTT. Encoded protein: CASSVGQGRPGNTIYF.

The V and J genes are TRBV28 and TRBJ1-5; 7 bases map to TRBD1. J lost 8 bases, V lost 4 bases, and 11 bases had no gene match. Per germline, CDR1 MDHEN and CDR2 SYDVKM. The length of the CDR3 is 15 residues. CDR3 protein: CASSSRRQGMKPQHF. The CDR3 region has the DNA TGTGCCAGCAGTTCCAGAAGACAGGGTATGAAGCCCCAGCATTTT.

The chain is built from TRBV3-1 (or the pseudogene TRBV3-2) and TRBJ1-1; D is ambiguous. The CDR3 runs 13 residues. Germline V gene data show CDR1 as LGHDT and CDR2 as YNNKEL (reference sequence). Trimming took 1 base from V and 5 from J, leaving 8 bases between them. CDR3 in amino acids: CASSQAPGTEAFF. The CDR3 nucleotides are TGTGCCAGCAGCCAAGCTCCGGGAACTGAAGCTTTCTTT.

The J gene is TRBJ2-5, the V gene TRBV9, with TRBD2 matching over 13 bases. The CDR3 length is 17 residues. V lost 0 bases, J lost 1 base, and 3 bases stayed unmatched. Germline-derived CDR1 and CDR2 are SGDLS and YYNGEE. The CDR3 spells CASSVGLAGGAQETQYF. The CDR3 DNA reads TGTGCCAGCAGCGTAGGACTAGCGGGGGGAGCCCAAGAGACCCAGTACTTC. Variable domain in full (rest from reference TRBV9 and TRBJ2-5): DSGVTQTPKHLITATGQRVTLRCSPRSGDLSVYWYQQSLDQGLQFLIQYYNGEERAKGNILERFSAQQFPDLHSELNLSSLELGDSALYFCASSVGLAGGAQETQYFGPGTRLLVL.